Below, 29 T cell receptor beta chains from the same sample are listed, as sequenced in a study of beta chain features in type 1 diabetes. Reverse transcribing all isolated RNA meant expressed TCRB transcripts were sequenced. The repertoire was sequenced with immunoSEQ multiplex PCR; TCRdb's copy has only in-frame clones and lacks some. The sample has about 900,000 clones, roughly a sixth seen once; the top ten hold 0.02% to 0.03%. The sample consisted of naive CD4+ T cells from blood. These receptors all stem from a woman under 30 in good health.

The rearrangement joins TRBV7-2 to TRBJ2-3; 9 nucleotides agree with TRBD2. The CDR3 extends over 15 amino acids. V lost 5 bases and J lost 1; bases outside the gene matches: 4. The germline V gene encodes CDR1 SGHTA and CDR2 FQGNSA. The CDR3 loop reads CASSPRLAGTDTQYF. In DNA form, the CDR3 reads TGTGCCAGCAGCCCCCGACTAGCGGGCACAGATACGCAGTATTTT.

This clone was counted only a few times. The gene calls are TRBV18 and TRBJ2-6; 7 bases are shared with TRBD1. V lost 3 bases to trimming and J lost 4 bases; unmatched junction nucleotides: 6. Looked up from germline, CDR1 is KGHSH and CDR2 is LQKENI. The CDR3 extends over 16 amino acids. This CDR3 is CASSPVTGVGANVLTF. The CDR3 DNA follows: TGTGCCAGCTCACCGGTTACAGGGGTCGGGGCCAACGTCCTGACTTTC. The whole variable domain, filled in from reference TRBV18 and TRBJ2-6, reads NAGVMQNPRHLVRRRGQEARLRCSPMKGHSHVYWYRQLPEEGLKFMVYLQKENIIDESGMPKERFSAEFPKEGPSILRIQQVVRGDSAAYFCASSPVTGVGANVLTFGAGSRLTVL.

V is TRBV5-1 and J is TRBJ2-5; D is possibly TRBD2 (6 bases). The CDR3 is 17 amino acids. Germline loops: CDR1 SGHRS, CDR2 YFSETQ. V shed 1 base and J shed 0 bases, with 16 bases lying between them. The CDR3 region is CASSLSVHGGNQETQYF. CDR3 in DNA: TGCGCCAGCAGCTTGTCGGTGCATGGAGGGAACCAAGAGACCCAGTACTTC.

This clone was observed a single time. The V and J genes are TRBV25-1 and TRBJ2-7; TRBD2 matches 9 bases. This CDR3 contains 15 residues. After removal of 2 bases from V and 5 bases from J, the junction contained 7 bases not matched to a gene. From germline, CDR1 is MGHDK and CDR2 SYGVNS. CDR3 in amino acids: CASSELSGSGDEQYF. CDR3 coding DNA: TGTGCCAGCAGTGAACTTAGCGGGAGCGGCGACGAGCAGTACTTC.

V gene TRBV4-3 combines with J gene TRBJ2-2; TRBD1 is a possible D gene (6 bases). This CDR3 contains 18 residues. The V gene's germline CDR1 is LGHNA and CDR2 YSLEER. Trimming cost V 0 bases and J 3 bases, with 17 bases left between them. The CDR3 loop reads CASSQDISQGHYTGELFF. CDR3 coding DNA: TGCGCCAGCAGCCAAGATATATCCCAGGGACATTACACCGGGGAGCTGTTTTTT.

The chain recombines TRBV6-1 with TRBJ2-3; D unclear. Trimming stripped 6 bases from V and 8 bases from J, with 12 bases between. The CDR3 loop spans 12 amino acids. CDR1 MNHNS and CDR2 SASEGT come from the germline V gene. In DNA, the CDR3 is TGTGCCAGCAGAATGGGTCCCGGTACGCAGTATTTT. Encoded protein: CASRMGPGTQYF.

The rearrangement links TRBV19 to TRBJ1-2, with D unclear. The CDR3 length is 15 residues. Trimming shortened V by 8 bases and J by 6 bases, and 22 bases separated the two germline ends. The germline gives CDR1 LNHDA, CDR2 SQIVND (reference sequence). The CDR3 nucleotides read TGTGCCAGTGTTTCCCGGACCACTAATGAGGATGGCTACACCTTC. Amino acids: CASVSRTTNEDGYTF.

The rearrangement uses TRBV5-6 and TRBJ1-1; 8 nucleotides line up with TRBD1. The germline V gene has CDR1 SGHDT and CDR2 YYEEEE. The CDR3 extends over 12 amino acids. J gave up 7 bases and V 4 bases, and 3 bases lay outside the gene matches. CDR3 amino acids: CASSRQGIEAFF. The CDR3 coding sequence is TGTGCCAGCAGCCGACAGGGGATTGAAGCTTTCTTT.

A remark on this clone: The same CDR3 arises from other DNA sequences in this sample as well. The V call is TRBV29-1, the J call TRBJ2-5; tentative D call: TRBD1 (5 bases). There are 12 residues in the CDR3. V gave up 4 bases and J gave up 5 bases, with 11 bases separating them. CDR1 and CDR2 from the germline V gene are SQVTM and ANQGSEA. CDR3 nucleotide sequence: TGCAGCGTTGGCAGGGCTGTGGAGACCCAGTACTTC. Protein sequence: CSVGRAVETQYF.

V is TRBV7-2 and J is TRBJ2-7; 8 positions match TRBD1. The CDR3 runs 16 residues. The J segment lost 2 bases and the V segment lost 1 base, leaving 7 bases of the junction unmatched. Germline assignment: CDR1 SGHTA and CDR2 FQGNSA. The CDR3 sequence: CASSLEDRASTYEQYF. The DNA for the CDR3 is TGTGCCAGCAGCTTAGAGGACAGGGCCTCAACCTACGAGCAGTACTTC.

This clone was counted a few times. The V gene is TRBV4-3, the J gene TRBJ1-6, with 9 bases fitting TRBD1. This CDR3 is built from 18 residues. Per the germline V gene, CDR1 is LGHNA and CDR2 is YSLEER. With 1 base clipped from V and 1 base from J, the junction kept 5 bases outside the gene matches. CDR3 loop: CASSQVLDRGSYNSPLHF. The CDR3 nucleotides are TGCGCCAGCAGCCAAGTGCTGGACAGGGGATCCTATAATTCACCCCTCCACTTT.

There are a few counts of this clone. CDR3 protein: CASSRRTSGRSNEQFF. CDR3 DNA: TGTGCCAGCAGCCGACGGACTAGCGGAAGATCCAATGAGCAGTTCTTC. The chain has TRBV7-2 and TRBJ2-1; 10 nucleotides line up with TRBD2. Trimming at V came to 5 bases and at J to 6 bases, leaving 10 bases not matched to a gene. Germline CDR1 SGHTA, CDR2 FQGNSA. This CDR3 has 16 residues.

V is TRBV6-5 and J is TRBJ1-2; D remains unclear. With 3 bases removed from V and 3 bases from J, the gap between germline ends came to 11 bases. The CDR3 spans 14 residues. Germline V CDR1 and CDR2: MNHEY, SVGAGI. CDR3 nucleotides: TGTGCCAGCAGTTATTTCGCTGGAGACTATGGCTACACCTTC. Protein: CASSYFAGDYGYTF.

This chain links TRBV23-1 with TRBJ2-3; 7 bases match TRBD2. TRBV23-1 is an ORF, with its function uncertain. V lost 1 base and J lost 3; bases outside the gene matches: 10. The CDR3 extends over 17 amino acids. This chain's CDR3 is CASSQYSPGGSTDTQYF. Written as DNA, the CDR3 is TGCGCCAGCAGTCAATACTCTCCGGGAGGTTCGACAGATACGCAGTATTTT.

This chain joins TRBV2 and TRBJ2-1, with 8 bases fitting TRBD2. This CDR3 region has 15 residues. Germline CDR1 reads SNHLY; CDR2 reads FYNNEI. V shed 3 bases and J 0 bases; nucleotides not matched to a gene: 1. The DNA of the CDR3 is TGTGCCAGCAGTGACCTAGCGGGCTCCTACAATGAGCAGTTCTTC. This encodes CASSDLAGSYNEQFF. The whole variable domain, filled in from reference TRBV2 and TRBJ2-1, reads EPEVTQTPSHQVTQMGQEVILRCVPISNHLYFYWYRQILGQKVEFLVSFYNNEISEKSEIFDDQFSVERPDGSNFTLKIRSTKLEDSAMYFCASSDLAGSYNEQFFGPGTRLTVL.

The chain is built from TRBV9 and TRBJ1-5, with D possibly matching TRBD1 (6 bases). Germline V CDR1 and CDR2: SGDLS, YYNGEE. The CDR3 contains 15 residues. The V end was cut by 2 bases, the J end by 4 bases, with 13 bases between. CDR3 region: CASSVDSGPNQPQHF. For the CDR3, the DNA is TGTGCCAGCAGCGTGGACAGCGGTCCGAATCAGCCCCAGCATTTT.

The chain links TRBV4-3 to TRBJ1-2; D is unresolved. V shed 1 base and J shed 1 base, with 10 bases lying between them. Germline CDR1 and CDR2: LGHNA and YSLEER. CDR3 size: 15 residues. The CDR3 reads CASSQVAGFNYGYTF. The DNA of the CDR3 is TGCGCCAGCAGCCAAGTTGCAGGATTTAACTATGGCTACACCTTC.

This clone appeared a few times. V and J are TRBV4-3 and TRBJ2-7, with D tentatively TRBD1 (6 bases). V lost 4 bases and J 0 bases, leaving 13 bases between the germline ends. CDR3 size: 15 residues. Per the germline V gene, CDR1 is LGHNA and CDR2 is YSLEER. DNA of the CDR3: TGCGCCAGCAGCCGCACTACAGGGCTCTCCTACGAGCAGTACTTC. Translation gives CASSRTTGLSYEQYF.

This clone was found many times. The chain links TRBV11-2 to TRBJ1-4, with D hard to call. The CDR3 contains 12 residues. Germline assignment: CDR1 SGHAT and CDR2 FQNNGV. The V end lost 3 bases, the J end lost 4 bases, and 3 bases lay between the germline ends. CDR3 residues: CASSLSNEKLFF. The CDR3 bases are TGTGCCAGCAGCTTGAGTAATGAAAAACTGTTTTTT.

This clone turned up a few times. This chain connects TRBV5-1 to TRBJ2-1; the D gene is possibly TRBD2 (5 bases). Germline CDR1 reads SGHRS; CDR2 reads YFSETQ. Trimming cost V 0 bases and J 0 bases, with 10 bases left between them. The CDR3 length is 16 residues. CDR3 DNA: TGCGCCAGCAGCTTGGATGTGGGGAGCTCCTACAATGAGCAGTTCTTC. Encoded protein: CASSLDVGSSYNEQFF.

The chain employs TRBV7-9 and TRBJ2-7, with D tentatively TRBD2 (6 bases). This CDR3 is 14 amino acids long. Germline values: CDR1 SEHNR, CDR2 FQNEAQ (reference sequence). The V and J ends lost 4 bases and 3 bases respectively, with 13 bases between them. This chain's CDR3 is CASSSGTGGYEQYF. Here the CDR3 DNA reads TGTGCCAGCAGCTCAGGGACTGGCGGCTACGAGCAGTACTTC. Supplemented by reference TRBV7-9 and TRBJ2-7, the full variable domain reads DTGVSQNPRHKITKRGQNVTFRCDPISEHNRLYWYRQTLGQGPEFLTYFQNEAQLEKSRLLSDRFSAERPKGSFSTLEIQRTEQGDSAMYLCASSSGTGGYEQYFGPGTRLTVT.

V usage is TRBV6-5 and J usage is TRBJ1-4; 8 bases fit TRBD1. Unmatched junction bases numbered 9, after V lost 5 bases and J lost 7 bases. In germline, CDR1 is MNHEY, CDR2 SVGAGI. CDR3 size: 15 residues. For the CDR3, the DNA is TGTGCCAGCAGTAACCGACAGGGGTCGGCTGAAAAACTGTTTTTT. Amino acids: CASSNRQGSAEKLFF.

The table lists this clone with a few counts. This sample includes further DNA sequences coding for the same CDR3. The CDR3 loop reads CAISESGGGQPQHF. The CDR3 DNA is TGTGCCATCAGTGAGTCAGGGGGCGGGCAGCCCCAGCATTTT. The rearrangement uses TRBV10-3 and TRBJ1-5, with 7 bases aligning to TRBD1. Germline assignment: CDR1 ENHRY and CDR2 SYGVKD. CDR3 length: 14 amino acids. V was clipped by 0 bases and J by 7 bases; unmatched bases: 3.

The rearrangement joins TRBV9 to TRBJ2-3; D might be TRBD2 (6 bases). Germline V lookup: CDR1 SGDLS, CDR2 YYNGEE. V was pared by 0 bases and J by 7 bases, with 12 bases between. CDR3 length: 14 residues. DNA for the CDR3: TGTGCCAGCAGCGTAGACGGGAGAGGAAATACGCAGTATTTT. Its protein product is CASSVDGRGNTQYF.

In this sample, this clone turned up a few times. The rearrangement joins TRBV2 to TRBJ2-2, with D maybe TRBD2 (5 bases). V was cut by 6 bases and J by 6 bases, with 11 bases left in between. CDR3 length equals 13 residues. Germline CDR1 SNHLY, CDR2 FYNNEI. CDR3 sequence: CASRREISGELFF. The CDR3 nucleotides read TGTGCCAGCAGGAGGGAGATATCCGGGGAGCTGTTTTTT.

Here the CDR3 reads CASSVEGLARETQYF. CDR3 nucleotide sequence: TGTGCCAGCAGCGTAGAGGGGCTAGCGCGAGAGACCCAGTACTTC. The J gene is TRBJ2-5, the V gene TRBV9; a weak D match, TRBD2 (6 bases). Germline lookup yields CDR1 SGDLS and CDR2 YYNGEE. V shed 0 bases and J shed 4 bases, with 13 bases lying between them. CDR3 length: 15 residues.

This clone was picked up a small number of times. The chain links TRBV28 to TRBJ1-3, with TRBD1 matching over 8 bases. V lost 3 bases and J lost 2; bases outside the gene matches: 9. CDR3 length equals 17 residues. Germline V lookup: CDR1 MDHEN, CDR2 SYDVKM. CDR3 protein: CASSFRPRTGTGNTIYF. The DNA for the CDR3 is TGTGCCAGCAGTTTCCGCCCCCGGACAGGGACTGGAAACACCATATATTTT. The variable domain in full, completed from reference TRBV28 and TRBJ1-3, reads DVKVTQSSRYLVKRTGEKVFLECVQDMDHENMFWYRQDPGLGLRLIYFSYDVKMKEKGDIPEGYSVSREKKERFSLILESASTNQTSMYLCASSFRPRTGTGNTIYFGEGSWLTVV.

This chain joins TRBV27 and TRBJ2-5; the D gene is possibly TRBD1 (6 bases). Deletions cut 4 bases from V and 13 bases from J, with 13 bases between. Germline assignment: CDR1 MNHEY and CDR2 SMNVEV (reference sequence). The CDR3 contains 11 residues. The CDR3 region is CASSSGQRWYF. The CDR3 nucleotides read TGTGCCAGCAGTTCAGGACAGCGTTGGTACTTC.

The chain combines TRBV28 with TRBJ1-5; D not resolved. V was trimmed by 6 bases and J by 0 bases, leaving 18 bases between them. This CDR3 is 17 amino acids long. Germline CDR1 reads MDHEN; CDR2 reads SYDVKM. CDR3 bases: TGTGCCAGCAGCCGCCCGGGCCGGTTGTATAGCAATCAGCCCCAGCATTTT. This codes for CASSRPGRLYSNQPQHF. Full variable domain (remainder filled in from reference TRBV28 and TRBJ1-5): DVKVTQSSRYLVKRTGEKVFLECVQDMDHENMFWYRQDPGLGLRLIYFSYDVKMKEKGDIPEGYSVSREKKERFSLILESASTNQTSMYLCASSRPGRLYSNQPQHFGDGTRLSIL.